This T cell receptor (beta chain) was retrieved from a study of cytomegalovirus exposure and HLA in healthy donors. Whole-study findings and limits: Researchers counted 164 TCR beta chains as cytomegalovirus-associated.

Germline CDR1 is LNHNV and CDR2 is YYDKDF (reference sequence). This CDR3 has 15 residues. Trimming took 0 bases from V and 6 from J; bases not matched to a gene: 6. This clone came up a few times. Its matching antigen is unknown. PCR primers comprised 60 Vbeta and 13 Jbeta primers. Profiling relied on immunoSEQ multiplex PCR, and the TCRdb table lists in-frame clones only, not all of them. Of some 190,000 clones in the sample, roughly 77% were seen once. V and J are TRBV15 and TRBJ1-2; 8 bases line up with TRBD1. The clonotype was recovered from a woman aged 25 to 39 in good health and CMV-seronegative. The sample was PBMCs. CDR3 region: CATSRDWQGADGYTF. The CDR3 region has the DNA TGTGCCACCAGCAGAGATTGGCAGGGGGCGGATGGCTACACCTTC.